This TCR beta chain was captured by sequencing in a study of T-cell memory formation after mild COVID-19. The overall study: Largely donor-specific sequence clusters came from a couple of donors. The study, taken as a whole, reports: Contracting clones from day 15 to 85 had balanced CD4/CD8; later expanders favoured CD4+. Pre-infection memory harbored some responding clones, suggesting cross-reactive memory joined.

From 5'RACE with constant-segment primers came TCR alpha and TCR beta cDNA libraries that carried sample barcodes and UMIs. TCRdb used MiXCR to reprocess the 5' RACE reads, holding one entry per CDR3 protein. In the table there are 400,000 or so distinct CDR3 sequences, approximately 20% of which are singletons. This clonotype occurred a few times. Its specificity is unknown. CDR3 length: 14 amino acids. Germline-derived CDR1 and CDR2 are SGHRS and YFSETQ. The V segment lost 6 bases and the J segment 5 bases; nucleotides outside the gene matches: 10. Sequenced sample: PBMCs or a T cell subset sorted from them (not recorded which). The chain links TRBV5-1 to TRBJ1-1; 7 positions match TRBD1. This clonotype was obtained from an adult woman who had mild COVID-19 (a few samples of this study predate the infection). Cell type and time point are not known. CDR3: CASTRDGTVTEAFF. CDR3 in DNA: TGCGCCAGCACCCGCGACGGGACAGTTACTGAAGCTTTCTTT.